What follows are 10 T cell receptor beta chains derived from one specimen sequenced in a study of blood T cell repertoires in COVID-19. Profiling relied on immunoSEQ multiplex PCR, and the TCRdb table lists in-frame clones only, not all of them. Of 200,000 to 250,000 clones listed, around 84% are singletons. The sample consisted of peripheral blood. These receptor sequences come from a man aged 45-65 years with acute or convalescent COVID-19.

This chain joins TRBV5-1 and TRBJ1-4; D is ambiguous. The CDR3 extends over 16 amino acids. Trimming removed 4 bases from V and 10 bases from J, with 23 bases in between. Germline V gene sequence: CDR1 SGHRS, CDR2 YFSETQ. The CDR3 here is CASSPGSAAGGVKLFF. CDR3 DNA: TGCGCCAGCAGCCCCGGCTCCGCGGCAGGCGGGGTAAAACTGTTTTTT.

This chain connects TRBV10-3 to TRBJ1-1, with a possible D match to TRBD1 (5 bases). Germline lookup yields CDR1 ENHRY and CDR2 SYGVKD. This CDR3 has 14 residues. V was pared by 6 bases and J by 1 base, with 12 bases between. CDR3 DNA: TGTGCCATCAGCCTCAGGGAGGGGAACACTGAAGCTTTCTTT. It is translated as CAISLREGNTEAFF.

This clone appeared once. The V call is TRBV11-1, the J call TRBJ2-7; TRBD1 is a possible D gene (5 bases). This CDR3 is 14 amino acids long. Trimming took off 5 bases at V and 5 bases at J, with 16 bases between the two ends. CDR1 is SGHAT and CDR2 is FQDESV in the germline V gene (reference sequence). CDR3 in DNA: TGTGCCAGCAGCAAGGCCCAATTCAGGGACGAGCAGTACTTC. Protein product: CASSKAQFRDEQYF.

This chain joins TRBV4-1 and TRBJ1-2, with a possible D match to TRBD1 (6 bases). CDR1 MGHRA and CDR2 YSYEKL come from the germline V gene. Trimming pared 4 bases from V and 6 bases from J, leaving 12 bases between. The CDR3 totals 13 residues. The CDR3 here is CASSPRQAHGYTF. In DNA, the CDR3 is TGCGCCAGCAGCCCACGACAGGCCCATGGCTACACCTTC.

This clone has only a few counts. The V gene is TRBV3-1 (or the pseudogene TRBV3-2), the J gene TRBJ2-7; D ambiguous. Germline V gives CDR1 LGHDT, CDR2 YNNKEL (reference sequence). The CDR3 contains 14 residues. V was clipped by 0 bases and J by 6 bases, with 12 bases between them. CDR3 in DNA: TGTGCCAGCAGCCAAGATACCCGAAGAGGCGAGCAGTACTTC. The encoded protein is CASSQDTRRGEQYF.

V gene TRBV6-4 combines with J gene TRBJ1-2; D is possibly TRBD1 (5 bases). Trimming removed 5 bases from V and 7 bases from J, with 17 bases in between. Germline assignment: CDR1 MRHNA and CDR2 SNTAGT. The CDR3 totals 14 residues. The CDR3 is CASSPRGDYSGYTF. CDR3 bases: TGTGCCAGCAGTCCCCGGGGGGATTACTCTGGCTACACCTTC.

The genes are TRBV2 and TRBJ1-2, with 8 bases identical to TRBD1. Unmatched junction bases numbered 10, after V lost 4 bases and J lost 0 bases. There are 17 residues in the CDR3. The germline CDR1 and CDR2 sequences are SNHLY and FYNNEI. The CDR3 region is CASSGDRTPAANYGYTF. CDR3 sequence (DNA): TGTGCCAGCAGTGGGGACAGGACTCCTGCAGCTAACTATGGCTACACCTTC.

The J gene is TRBJ2-7, the V gene TRBV6-5; a possible D gene is TRBD2 (6 bases). The V gene lost 0 bases and the J gene lost 2 bases, with 11 bases spanning the gap. The CDR3 totals 15 residues. The germline CDR1 and CDR2 sequences are MNHEY and SVGAGI. CDR3 bases: TGTGCCAGCAGTTACTCGACGGGGGTCGCCTACGAGCAGTACTTC. Encoded protein: CASSYSTGVAYEQYF.

The chain joins TRBV3-1 (or the pseudogene TRBV3-2) to TRBJ2-5; D is undetermined. V was clipped by 2 bases and J by 0 bases, with 4 bases between them. The CDR3 totals 13 residues. Germline V gives CDR1 LGHDT, CDR2 YNNKEL (reference sequence). CDR3 nucleotides: TGTGCCAGCAGCCAAACAGACCAAGAGACCCAGTACTTC. Protein sequence: CASSQTDQETQYF.

This clone was observed a single time. The gene calls are TRBV6-6 and TRBJ2-3; 12 positions agree with TRBD2. Germline CDR1 and CDR2: MNHNY and SVGAGI (reference sequence). The CDR3 runs 16 residues. V lost 6 bases to trimming and J lost 2 bases; unmatched junction nucleotides: 6. CDR3 sequence: CASSLAGGGPTDTQYF. DNA of the CDR3: TGTGCCAGCAGCCTAGCGGGGGGGGGCCCCACAGATACGCAGTATTTT.